A single sample is the source of the 19 T cell receptor beta chains below, sequenced in a study of control samples from healthy donors and cancer patients. TCRdb's table, derived via immunoSEQ multiplex PCR, lists solely in-frame clones and lacks some. The table lists 170,000 or so clones, approximately 94% of them singletons. The sample consisted of blood. The receptors were sampled from a man younger than 40 in good health.

The rearrangement links TRBV29-1 to TRBJ2-3, with TRBD2 matching over 13 bases. This CDR3 is 16 amino acids long. Unmatched junction bases numbered 10, after V lost 7 bases and J lost 3 bases. CDR1 and CDR2 (germline): SQVTM, ANQGSEA. The CDR3 DNA reads as TGCAGCGGATTAGGACTAGCGGGAGCGGGGACAGATACGCAGTATTTT. It specifies CSGLGLAGAGTDTQYF.

This clone has more than one count but fewer than ten. The J gene is TRBJ2-7, the V gene TRBV7-9; D is unclear. Germline CDR1 is SEHNR and CDR2 is FQNEAQ (reference sequence). CDR3 length: 13 residues. V gave up 1 base and J gave up 2 bases, with 6 bases separating them. The CDR3: CASSLGVAYEQYF. The CDR3 DNA is TGTGCCAGCAGCTTAGGGGTAGCCTACGAGCAGTACTTC. The complete variable domain, with remaining parts taken from reference TRBV7-9 and TRBJ2-7, reads DTGVSQNPRHKITKRGQNVTFRCDPISEHNRLYWYRQTLGQGPEFLTYFQNEAQLEKSRLLSDRFSAERPKGSFSTLEIQRTEQGDSAMYLCASSLGVAYEQYFGPGTRLTVT.

This rearrangement joins TRBV27 to TRBJ1-4; 10 bases fit TRBD1. CDR1 MNHEY and CDR2 SMNVEV come from the germline V gene (reference sequence). This CDR3 contains 18 residues. V shed 2 bases, J shed 8 bases, and the junction held 14 bases outside the gene matches. CDR3 nucleotides: TGTGCCAGCAGTTTACCCGAGGACAGGGGGGCCCCTGGGGAAAAACTGTTTTTT. This translates into CASSLPEDRGAPGEKLFF.

CDR3 region: CASSYSITFYYGYTF. In DNA, the CDR3 is TGTGCCAGCAGTTACTCGATCACATTTTACTATGGCTACACCTTC. The genes are TRBV6-5 and TRBJ1-2; no firm D call. The CDR3 is made up of 15 amino acids. Germline V gives CDR1 MNHEY, CDR2 SVGAGI. Trimming cost V 0 bases and J 3 bases, with 11 bases left between them.

The chain links TRBV13 to TRBJ2-6; D could derive from TRBD1 or TRBD2 (5 bases each). Germline assignment: CDR1 PRHDT and CDR2 FYEKMQ (reference sequence). The CDR3 is 17 residues long. With 3 bases removed from V and 2 bases from J, the gap between germline ends came to 14 bases. The CDR3 DNA follows: TGTGCCAGCAGCTTTGGGGGTGGGGACGCTGGGGCCAACGTCCTGACTTTC. It codes for CASSFGGGDAGANVLTF.

The V and J genes are TRBV29-1 and TRBJ1-1, with 7 bases that match TRBD1. CDR1 and CDR2 (germline): SQVTM, ANQGSEA. J was trimmed by 6 bases and V by 0 bases; bases with no gene match: 10. The CDR3 totals 15 residues. CDR3 in amino acids: CSVEDRGGFSPEAFF. CDR3 DNA sequence: TGCAGCGTTGAAGATCGAGGGGGCTTCTCCCCTGAAGCTTTCTTT.

The rearrangement joins TRBV12-2 to TRBJ1-5; no check of the table's D call, TRBD1, against the DNA was made. TRBV12-2 corresponds to a pseudogene. This CDR3 is built from 14 residues. CDR3 sequence: CASRPQGSTQPQHF. CDR3 in DNA: TGTGCAAGTCGCCCGCAGGGTTCAACGCAGCCCCAGCATTTT.

The chain uses TRBV11-2 and TRBJ2-7; TRBD1 matches at 9 bases. The length of the CDR3 is 16 residues. The V segment lost 5 bases and the J segment 0 bases; nucleotides outside the gene matches: 8. CDR1 SGHAT and CDR2 FQNNGV come from the germline V gene. CDR3 protein: CASSQIGQGSSYEQYF. CDR3 coding DNA: TGTGCCAGCAGCCAAATCGGACAGGGGAGCTCCTACGAGCAGTACTTC.

The V gene is TRBV6-6, the J gene TRBJ1-2; 10 bases are a match to TRBD1. V trimming: 5 bases; J trimming: 5 bases; junction bases outside the gene matches: 2. The CDR3 runs to 13 residues. Germline loops: CDR1 MNHNY, CDR2 SVGAGI (reference sequence). The CDR3 nucleotides are TGTGCCAGCAGTAAGGGACAGGGGTATGGCTACACCTTC. Its protein is CASSKGQGYGYTF.

This clone came up a few times. Other nucleotide sequences in the sample specify the same CDR3. V is TRBV19 and J is TRBJ1-5; D may be TRBD1 (5 bases). Germline assignment: CDR1 LNHDA and CDR2 SQIVND (reference sequence). V lost 6 bases, J lost 2 bases, and 11 bases lay in between. The CDR3 has 14 amino acids. Here the CDR3 reads CASSLQGGNQPQHF. The CDR3, as DNA: TGTGCCAGTAGCCTCCAGGGAGGCAATCAGCCCCAGCATTTT.

J is TRBJ1-1 and V is TRBV29-1; the D gene is possibly TRBD1 (5 bases). The V end was cut by 2 bases, the J end by 2 bases, with 9 bases between. CDR1 SQVTM and CDR2 ANQGSEA come from the germline V gene. CDR3 length: 13 amino acids. CDR3 amino acids: CSVERDRNTEAFF. For the CDR3, the DNA is TGCAGCGTTGAACGGGACCGTAACACTGAAGCTTTCTTT.

This clone was detected only once. The chain has TRBV19 and TRBJ2-1; either TRBD1 or TRBD2 may fit D (6 bases each). This CDR3 contains 15 residues. The V and J ends lost 7 bases and 0 bases respectively, with 13 bases between them. CDR1 is LNHDA, CDR2 SQIVND, per germline (reference sequence). CDR3 coding DNA: TGTGCCAGTACGCAAGGGGGGAGCTCCTACAATGAGCAGTTCTTC. Its protein is CASTQGGSSYNEQFF.

The table lists this clone with a few counts. V usage is TRBV28 and J usage is TRBJ2-3; no clear D gene. Germline CDR1 MDHEN, CDR2 SYDVKM. This CDR3 contains 15 residues. V was pared by 4 bases and J by 2 bases, with 13 bases between. The CDR3 spells CASSSPRYNTDTQYF. DNA for the CDR3: TGTGCCAGCAGTTCCCCCCGCTACAACACAGATACGCAGTATTTT.

This chain uses TRBV20-1 with TRBJ1-2; D gene ambiguous. CDR1 is DFQATT and CDR2 is SNEGSKA in the germline V gene (reference sequence). The V and J ends lost 6 bases and 10 bases respectively, with 9 bases between them. The CDR3 is 9 amino acids. The CDR3 spells CSATPSYTF. CDR3 bases: TGCAGTGCAACTCCCTCCTACACCTTC.

This rearrangement joins TRBV18 to TRBJ2-6; D ambiguous. V shed 0 bases and J shed 4 bases, with 13 bases lying between them. The CDR3 is 17 residues long. CDR1 KGHSH and CDR2 LQKENI come from the germline V gene. The CDR3 region has the DNA TGTGCCAGCTCACCACCGTCGGGTCCGGTGGGGGCCAACGTCCTGACTTTC. Its translation is CASSPPSGPVGANVLTF.

The CDR3 region has the DNA TGTGCCAGCAGCCAAGAAAAGGCACAGGGAATTCCCAAAAACATTCAGTACTTC. Translated: CASSQEKAQGIPKNIQYF. This chain uses TRBV3-1 (or the pseudogene TRBV3-2) with TRBJ2-4; the D gene is possibly TRBD1 (6 bases). The CDR3 extends over 18 amino acids. Germline V CDR1 and CDR2: LGHDT, YNNKEL (reference sequence). V was trimmed by 0 bases and J by 2 bases, leaving 17 bases between them.

The chain carries TRBV24-1 and TRBJ1-1, with D possibly being TRBD1 (6 bases). There are 12 residues in the CDR3. Germline V gene sequence: CDR1 KGHDR, CDR2 SFDVKD. With 9 bases removed from V and 2 bases from J, the gap between germline ends came to 9 bases. As DNA, the CDR3 is TGTGCCACCCGGGGGGCTAACACTGAAGCTTTCTTT. Protein product: CATRGANTEAFF.

The chain combines TRBV30 with TRBJ2-3; 14 positions match TRBD2. The CDR3 has 17 amino acids. Germline V lookup: CDR1 GTSNPN, CDR2 SVGIG (reference sequence). The V and J ends lost 5 bases and 2 bases, in that order; junction bases with no gene match: 9. The DNA for the CDR3 is TGTGCCTGGTCCCCCGGGACTAGCGGGAGAAACACAGATACGCAGTATTTT. This codes for CAWSPGTSGRNTDTQYF.

The chain uses TRBV6-6 and TRBJ1-1; possible D gene TRBD1, 5 bases. Germline V gives CDR1 MNHNY, CDR2 SVGAGI (reference sequence). The CDR3 is 13 amino acids. Trimming left V 6 bases short and J 11 bases short, with 19 bases between. The CDR3: CASRKTQATGAFF. The CDR3 DNA sequence: TGTGCCAGCAGAAAGACACAGGCGACGGGGGCTTTCTTT.